Sequencing of this T cell receptor (beta chain) was carried out in a study of shared clonotypes between healthy human individuals. General study findings and limits: Despite large depth, rarefaction showed incomplete sorted-subset sequencing.

Within Nashville, Tennessee resided all donors, each a Caucasian adult. To note about this clone: Its target is not known.

Only in-frame clones appear in the TCRdb table, and some are missing; sequencing was by immunoSEQ multiplex PCR. This repertoire shows 2 million to 3 million clones, roughly 93% found once; its top ten account for 0.36%. The specimen was naive CD4+ T cells from PBMCs. Stated subset: CD45RA+ positively selected. This TCR derives from a man aged 18 to 29 in good health. Some clones in this sample may be carry-over from other donors' samples.

CDR3 DNA sequence: TGTGCCAGCAGCCCCGGGACAGGGGACGAGCAGTACTTC. As protein: CASSPGTGDEQYF. This rearrangement joins TRBV7-3 to TRBJ2-7; 10 nucleotides line up with TRBD1. Trimming cost V 5 bases and J 5 bases; bases outside gene matches: 3. Germline values: CDR1 SGHTA, CDR2 FQGTGA. The CDR3 consists of 13 residues. Together with reference TRBV7-3 and TRBJ2-7, the CDR3 gives the full variable domain: GAGVSQTPSNKVTEKGKYVELRCDPISGHTALYWYRQSLGQGPEFLIYFQGTGAADDSGLPNDRFFAVRPEGSVSTLKIQRTERGDSAVYLCASSPGTGDEQYFGPGTRLTVT.